The T cell receptor beta chain described here comes from a study of T cells in localized non-small cell lung cancer. Findings and caveats of the study: Tumor trailed uninvolved adjacent lung in T cell clonality, which peaked there. Sequencing was limited to one tumor region, leaving the possibility of heterogeneity open.

V dropped 7 bases and J dropped 7 bases, with 17 bases sitting between them. The length of the CDR3 is 13 residues. Germline lookup yields CDR1 WSHSY and CDR2 SAAADI. About this clone: The antigen remains undetermined.

TCRdb's table, derived via immunoSEQ multiplex PCR, lists solely in-frame clones and lacks some. The data show more than 1,500 clones, roughly 28% seen once. Sequences were derived from lung tumor tissue, sampled before any cancer treatment. This receptor was obtained from a man aged 40 to 69 with stage II lung adenocarcinoma. The V call is TRBV10-2, the J call TRBJ2-7, with D possibly being TRBD2 (6 bases). CDR3 coding DNA: TGCGCCAGCATGATGCGGGAAAGTGGGGAGCAGTACTTC. Its protein product is CASMMRESGEQYF.